A selection of T cell receptor beta chains follows, all from one sample in a study of T cells in Graves' hyperthyroidism and ophthalmopathy. Each CDR3 protein gets one entry after TCRdb re-called the multiplex PCR reads with MiXCR. The table lists roughly 380,000 distinct CDR3 sequences, approximately 13% of them singletons. Sequenced: blood. Source of these receptors: a woman younger than 35 with Graves' hyperthyroidism. CDR3s include the opening cysteine and the closing phenylalanine or tryptophan. Clone size is not always given. Where it is, it says once, few, many or a class for expanded clones.

j_call clone_size v_call cdr3_aa
TRBJ2-1 many TRBV13 CASSLVRDGHYNEQFF
TRBJ2-3 many TRBV7-8 CASSPDRGLTDTQYF
TRBJ2-7 many TRBV6-1 CASSTGQGTYEQYF
TRBJ2-2 few TRBV27 CASSLTGENTGELFF
TRBJ2-1 many TRBV7-3 CASSLGTLVPIDEQFF
TRBJ2-5 NA TRBV5-1 CASSLVSQVRETQYF
TRBJ2-1 few TRBV6-4 CASSDAGGCNEQFF
TRBJ2-5 NA TRBV2 CASSTGQGRVETQYF
TRBJ2-7 few TRBV5-1 CASSLASGDLSYEQYF
TRBJ2-1 NA TRBV6-5 CASSDSTGGGNEQFF